This entry describes one T cell receptor (beta chain). The sample is drawn from a study of OX40 agonist ivuxolimab in advanced cancers. This CDR3 spans 13 amino acids. CDR1 and CDR2 (germline): SQVTM, ANQGSEA. Losses at the gene ends were 6 bases for V and 7 bases for J; bases not matched to a gene: 7. Sequencing was performed with immunoSEQ multiplex PCR; in TCRdb, only in-frame clones are kept and a portion is missing. This table holds 96,000 or so clones, 90% found once. The chain couples TRBV29-1 to TRBJ2-7; TRBD1 aligns across 12 bases. The clonotype comes from an adult with an advanced solid tumor such as melanoma, head and neck, liver or kidney cancer. The starting material was CD4+ or CD8+ T cells sorted from blood, obtained in a trial of the OX40 agonist ivuxolimab. The chain's CDR3 is CSVRGQGAGEQYF. CDR3 sequence (DNA): TGCAGCGTCAGGGGACAGGGGGCGGGAGAGCAGTACTTC.